This is a list of T cell receptor beta chains from one sample in a study of CD8 T cells in ankylosing spondylitis. Using its own MiXCR run on the 5' RACE reads, TCRdb lists one record per CDR3 protein. The sample has around 230,000 distinct CDR3 sequences; less than 9.5% are singletons. Source material: blood, either unsorted or a sorted T cell fraction (not recorded which). These receptors originate from a female donor with ankylosing spondylitis or in good health (not recorded which). The CDR3 runs from the conserved cysteine through the conserved F or W. The order of the fields is V gene, J gene, clone size, D gene, CDR3 protein, CDR3 DNA. A D gene is named only where the DNA matches it firmly. Only some rows state a clone size, as once, few, many or a class for expanded clones.

v_call: TRBV20-1; j_call: TRBJ2-7; clone_size: many; d_call: NA; cdr3_aa: CSARGTESSYEQYF; cdr3_nt: TGCAGTGCCCGGGGAACCGAGAGCTCCTACGAGCAGTACTTC
v_call: TRBV12-3/TRBV12-4; j_call: TRBJ2-1; clone_size: many; d_call: NA; cdr3_aa: CASRSGTGNEQFF; cdr3_nt: TGTGCCAGCAGGTCCGGGACGGGCAATGAGCAGTTCTTC
v_call: TRBV6-2/TRBV6-3; j_call: TRBJ2-1; clone_size: many; d_call: NA; cdr3_aa: CASRRGTNVVNEQFF; cdr3_nt: TGTGCCAGCAGAAGGGGGACTAACGTCGTAAATGAGCAGTTCTTC
v_call: TRBV3-1; j_call: TRBJ2-7; clone_size: many; d_call: NA; cdr3_aa: CASSGSSYEQYF; cdr3_nt: TGTGCCAGCAGCGGGTCTTCCTACGAGCAGTACTTC
v_call: TRBV28; j_call: TRBJ1-2; clone_size: many; d_call: TRBD1; cdr3_aa: CASSQGAYGYTF; cdr3_nt: TGTGCCAGCTCACAGGGGGCCTATGGCTACACCTTC
v_call: TRBV6-5; j_call: TRBJ1-5; clone_size: many; d_call: NA; cdr3_aa: CASSYERSSNQPQHF; cdr3_nt: TGTGCCAGCAGTTACGAGAGGTCCTCCAATCAGCCCCAGCATTTT
v_call: TRBV7-2; j_call: TRBJ1-1; clone_size: NA; d_call: NA; cdr3_aa: CASSFYSSTEAFF; cdr3_nt: TGTGCCAGCAGCTTCTATAGTTCCACTGAAGCTTTCTTT
v_call: TRBV27; j_call: TRBJ2-7; clone_size: many; d_call: NA; cdr3_aa: CASSLRGSRYEQYF; cdr3_nt: TGTGCCAGCAGTTTAAGGGGGAGCCGGTACGAGCAGTACTTC
v_call: TRBV13; j_call: TRBJ2-1; clone_size: many; d_call: NA; cdr3_aa: CASSFTPREQFF; cdr3_nt: TGTGCCAGCAGCTTCACTCCAAGAGAGCAGTTCTTC
v_call: TRBV6-5; j_call: TRBJ2-1; clone_size: few; d_call: NA; cdr3_aa: CASSYSTRSEQFF; cdr3_nt: TGTGCCAGCAGTTACTCCACTAGGTCGGAGCAGTTCTTC
v_call: TRBV3-1; j_call: TRBJ2-5; clone_size: many; d_call: NA; cdr3_aa: CASSQGPQGETQYF; cdr3_nt: TGTGCCAGCAGCCAAGGACCTCAAGGGGAGACCCAGTACTTC
v_call: TRBV9; j_call: TRBJ1-3; clone_size: many; d_call: NA; cdr3_aa: CASSVEGSSGNTIYF; cdr3_nt: TGTGCCAGCAGCGTAGAGGGGAGCTCTGGAAACACCATATATTTT
v_call: TRBV2; j_call: TRBJ2-1; clone_size: many; d_call: NA; cdr3_aa: CASTQLEQFF; cdr3_nt: TGTGCCAGCACCCAACTTGAGCAGTTCTTC
v_call: TRBV3-1; j_call: TRBJ2-7; clone_size: many; d_call: TRBD2; cdr3_aa: CASSQDLAVTYEQYF; cdr3_nt: TGTGCCAGCAGCCAAGACCTAGCGGTTACCTACGAGCAGTACTTC
v_call: TRBV6-1; j_call: TRBJ1-2; clone_size: many; d_call: TRBD1; cdr3_aa: CASSPQGGKYGYTF; cdr3_nt: TGTGCCAGCAGTCCACAGGGGGGGAAATATGGCTACACCTTC
v_call: TRBV7-2; j_call: TRBJ2-7; clone_size: many; d_call: NA; cdr3_aa: CASSLRTYEQYF; cdr3_nt: TGTGCCAGCAGCCTAAGGACCTACGAGCAGTACTTC
v_call: TRBV7-9; j_call: TRBJ1-1; clone_size: many; d_call: NA; cdr3_aa: CASSSQGDTEAFF; cdr3_nt: TGTGCCAGCAGCTCCCAGGGTGACACTGAAGCTTTCTTT
v_call: TRBV27; j_call: TRBJ2-1; clone_size: many; d_call: NA; cdr3_aa: CASSLGRASGEQFF; cdr3_nt: TGTGCCAGCAGTTTAGGCAGGGCGTCGGGTGAGCAGTTCTTC
v_call: TRBV20-1; j_call: TRBJ1-1; clone_size: many; d_call: TRBD1; cdr3_aa: CSATPGGGVTEAFF; cdr3_nt: TGCAGTGCTACTCCGGGAGGGGGCGTCACTGAAGCTTTCTTT
v_call: TRBV5-1; j_call: TRBJ1-6; clone_size: many; d_call: TRBD1; cdr3_aa: CASSPTTRGQGNSPLHF; cdr3_nt: TGCGCCAGCAGCCCGACGACCCGGGGACAGGGGAATTCACCCCTCCACTTT
v_call: TRBV5-1; j_call: TRBJ2-7; clone_size: many; d_call: TRBD1; cdr3_aa: CASSSGTGGYEQYF; cdr3_nt: TGCGCCAGCAGCTCCGGGACAGGGGGCTACGAGCAGTACTTC
v_call: TRBV7-2; j_call: TRBJ2-5; clone_size: NA; d_call: NA; cdr3_aa: CASSRMRRNQETQYF; cdr3_nt: TGTGCCAGCAGCCGAATGAGGCGGAACCAAGAGACCCAGTACTTC
v_call: TRBV2; j_call: TRBJ1-2; clone_size: few; d_call: NA; cdr3_aa: CASSLQQTSNYGYTF; cdr3_nt: TGTGCCAGCAGTCTCCAGCAGACCTCTAACTATGGCTACACCTTC
v_call: TRBV7-9; j_call: TRBJ2-7; clone_size: many; d_call: TRBD1; cdr3_aa: CASSRDRGRPEQYF; cdr3_nt: TGTGCCAGCAGCCGCGACAGGGGGCGGCCAGAGCAGTACTTC
v_call: TRBV19; j_call: TRBJ2-1; clone_size: NA; d_call: NA; cdr3_aa: CASGSKSRGLSEQFF; cdr3_nt: TGTGCCAGTGGATCCAAATCCCGCGGCCTTTCGGAGCAGTTCTTC
v_call: TRBV5-1; j_call: TRBJ2-1; clone_size: many; d_call: TRBD2; cdr3_aa: CASGGVEDSYNEQFF; cdr3_nt: TGCGCCAGCGGGGGGGTAGAGGACTCCTACAATGAGCAGTTCTTC
v_call: TRBV20-1; j_call: TRBJ2-7; clone_size: many; d_call: NA; cdr3_aa: CSAREPFSYEQYF; cdr3_nt: TGCAGTGCTAGAGAACCGTTCTCCTACGAGCAGTACTTC
v_call: TRBV11-3; j_call: TRBJ2-2; clone_size: many; d_call: NA; cdr3_aa: CASSLEGSGGELFF; cdr3_nt: TGTGCCAGCAGCTTAGAAGGGTCTGGCGGGGAGCTGTTTTTT
v_call: TRBV7-2; j_call: TRBJ2-1; clone_size: NA; d_call: TRBD2; cdr3_aa: CASSWGLAGSNEQFF; cdr3_nt: TGTGCCAGCAGCTGGGGACTAGCGGGTTCCAATGAGCAGTTCTTC
v_call: TRBV2; j_call: TRBJ2-7; clone_size: NA; d_call: TRBD2; cdr3_aa: CASSRNTPGLSGTEQYF; cdr3_nt: TGTGCCAGCAGTCGTAACACACCGGGACTAAGCGGGACCGAGCAGTACTTC
v_call: TRBV5-3; j_call: TRBJ2-1; clone_size: many; d_call: NA; cdr3_aa: CARSGGPYNEQFF; cdr3_nt: TGTGCCAGAAGCGGGGGACCTTACAATGAGCAGTTCTTC
v_call: TRBV7-6; j_call: TRBJ2-1; clone_size: many; d_call: NA; cdr3_aa: CASSQRMAGPYNEQFF; cdr3_nt: TGTGCCAGCAGCCAGAGGATGGCGGGACCCTACAATGAGCAGTTCTTC
v_call: TRBV20-1; j_call: TRBJ2-4; clone_size: many; d_call: NA; cdr3_aa: CSAPPLPRNIQYF; cdr3_nt: TGCAGTGCTCCCCCCCTGCCAAGGAACATTCAGTACTTC
v_call: TRBV27; j_call: TRBJ2-7; clone_size: many; d_call: NA; cdr3_aa: CASSTLSADSPYEQYF; cdr3_nt: TGTGCCAGCAGTACGCTATCCGCGGACAGTCCCTACGAGCAGTACTTC
v_call: TRBV9; j_call: TRBJ2-1; clone_size: many; d_call: NA; cdr3_aa: CASSVAGQPYNEQFF; cdr3_nt: TGTGCCAGCAGCGTAGCTGGACAACCCTACAATGAGCAGTTCTTC
v_call: TRBV6-1; j_call: TRBJ1-1; clone_size: many; d_call: NA; cdr3_aa: CASSEATAEAFF; cdr3_nt: TGTGCCAGCAGTGAAGCGACTGCTGAAGCTTTCTTT
v_call: TRBV5-5; j_call: TRBJ1-1; clone_size: few; d_call: NA; cdr3_aa: CASSMRGLTTEAFF; cdr3_nt: TGTGCCAGCAGCATGCGGGGGCTGACGACTGAAGCTTTCTTT
v_call: TRBV20-1; j_call: TRBJ2-7; clone_size: many; d_call: TRBD1; cdr3_aa: CSALRTGTYEQYF; cdr3_nt: TGCAGTGCGCTCCGGACAGGGACCTACGAGCAGTACTTC
v_call: TRBV20-1; j_call: TRBJ2-3; clone_size: NA; d_call: TRBD2; cdr3_aa: CRASLGLAGAGGTDTQYF; cdr3_nt: TGCAGGGCTTCTTTGGGACTAGCGGGAGCAGGTGGGACAGATACGCAGTATTTT
v_call: TRBV25-1; j_call: TRBJ2-1; clone_size: many; d_call: TRBD2; cdr3_aa: CASRTSGTREQFF; cdr3_nt: TGTGCCAGCAGGACTAGCGGGACGAGGGAGCAGTTCTTC
v_call: TRBV20-1; j_call: TRBJ2-1; clone_size: many; d_call: TRBD2; cdr3_aa: CSLLAFTPYNEQFF; cdr3_nt: TGCAGCTTACTAGCGTTTACTCCCTACAATGAGCAGTTCTTC
v_call: TRBV7-2; j_call: TRBJ2-7; clone_size: few; d_call: TRBD2; cdr3_aa: CASSQRLSGRGGEQYF; cdr3_nt: TGTGCCAGCAGCCAGCGACTGAGCGGGAGAGGAGGCGAGCAGTACTTC
v_call: TRBV7-9; j_call: TRBJ1-3; clone_size: few; d_call: NA; cdr3_aa: CASSLAGTRTYF; cdr3_nt: TGTGCCAGCAGCTTAGCAGGGACAAGGACATATTTT
v_call: TRBV3-1; j_call: TRBJ2-7; clone_size: few; d_call: NA; cdr3_aa: CASSLTGTPPYEQYF; cdr3_nt: TGTGCCAGCAGCTTAACCGGGACACCACCTTACGAGCAGTACTTC
v_call: TRBV12-3/TRBV12-4; j_call: TRBJ2-5; clone_size: many; d_call: NA; cdr3_aa: CASSSGGPWETQYF; cdr3_nt: TGTGCCAGCAGTTCTGGAGGGCCTTGGGAGACCCAGTACTTC